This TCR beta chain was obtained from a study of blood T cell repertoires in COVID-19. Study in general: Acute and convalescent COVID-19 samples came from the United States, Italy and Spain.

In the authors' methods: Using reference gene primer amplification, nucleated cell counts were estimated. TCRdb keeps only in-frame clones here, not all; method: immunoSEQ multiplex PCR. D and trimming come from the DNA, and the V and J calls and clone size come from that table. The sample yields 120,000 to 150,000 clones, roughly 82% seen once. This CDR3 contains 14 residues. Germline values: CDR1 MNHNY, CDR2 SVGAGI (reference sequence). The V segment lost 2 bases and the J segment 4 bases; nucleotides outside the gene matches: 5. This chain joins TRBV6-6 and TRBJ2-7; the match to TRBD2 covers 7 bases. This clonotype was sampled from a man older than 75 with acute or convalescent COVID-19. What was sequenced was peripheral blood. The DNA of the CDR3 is TGTGCCAGCAGTTACGACTTGCGGGGGTACGAGCAGTACTTC. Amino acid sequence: CASSYDLRGYEQYF.